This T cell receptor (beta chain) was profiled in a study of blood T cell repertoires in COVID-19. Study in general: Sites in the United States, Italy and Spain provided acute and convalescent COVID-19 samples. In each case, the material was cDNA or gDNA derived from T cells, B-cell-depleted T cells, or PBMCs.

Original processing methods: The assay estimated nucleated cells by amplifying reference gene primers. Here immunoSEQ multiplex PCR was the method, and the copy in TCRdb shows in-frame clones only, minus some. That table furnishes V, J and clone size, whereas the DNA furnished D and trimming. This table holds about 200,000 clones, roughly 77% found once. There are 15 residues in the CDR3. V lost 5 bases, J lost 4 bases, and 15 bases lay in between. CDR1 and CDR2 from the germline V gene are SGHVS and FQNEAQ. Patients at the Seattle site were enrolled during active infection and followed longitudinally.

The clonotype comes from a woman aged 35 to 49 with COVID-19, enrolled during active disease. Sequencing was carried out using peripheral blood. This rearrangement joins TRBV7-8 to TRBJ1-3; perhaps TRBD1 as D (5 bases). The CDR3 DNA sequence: TGTGCCAGCAGCCCGGGGGGAATTACGGGAAACACCATATATTTT. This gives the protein CASSPGGITGNTIYF.